A selection of T cell receptor beta chains follows, all from one sample in a study of blood T cell repertoires in COVID-19. The protocol was immunoSEQ multiplex PCR, while the TCRdb copy is restricted to in-frame clones and leaves out a portion. The sample consists of 270,000 or so clones, about nine tenths of them appearing once. Sequenced input: peripheral blood. The source of these receptors is a woman aged 40 to 49 who had recovered from COVID-19. Each CDR3 is given with its conserved first and last residue. A D gene is named only where the DNA matches it firmly. Only some rows state a clone size, as once, few, many or a class for expanded clones.

-,-,TRBV6-5,TRBJ2-2,TGTGCCAGCAGTTACTCATACGAGAGGACCGGGGAGCTGTTTTTT,CASSYSYERTGELFF
-,-,TRBV7-3,TRBJ1-1,TGTGCCAGCAGCTTAGGGGTAGGGGCCACTGAAGCTTTCTTT,CASSLGVGATEAFF
-,-,TRBV11-2,TRBJ2-7,TGTGCCAGCAGCCGCGGGACAGAGTCCTACGAGCAGTACTTC,CASSRGTESYEQYF
-,TRBD1,TRBV18,TRBJ1-1,TGTGCCAGCTCACCAGGACAGGGCTCGGGCACTGAAGCTTTCTTT,CASSPGQGSGTEAFF
-,-,TRBV10-1,TRBJ1-4,TGCGCCAGCAGTGAGGGCAACGAAAAACTGTTTTTT,CASSEGNEKLFF
-,TRBD2,TRBV6-2/TRBV6-3,TRBJ2-5,TGTGCCAGCAGTTCTTCTAGCGGGAAAGAGACCCAGTACTTC,CASSSSSGKETQYF
-,-,TRBV12-3/TRBV12-4,TRBJ1-1,TGTGCCAGCGGCGGCTCGGGAACTGAAGCTTTCTTT,CASGGSGTEAFF
few,TRBD2,TRBV29-1,TRBJ2-1,TGCAGCGTACCGGGACTAGCGGGATCCAATGAGCAGTTCTTC,CSVPGLAGSNEQFF
-,TRBD1,TRBV27,TRBJ2-2,TGTGCCAGCAGGACGGGACAGGGGTGGACCGGGGAGCTGTTTTTT,CASRTGQGWTGELFF
-,-,TRBV19,TRBJ2-3,TGTGCCAGTACAGGATGGGACTCGGCGCCAGATACGCAGTATTTT,CASTGWDSAPDTQYF
-,TRBD2,TRBV10-3,TRBJ2-7,TGTGCCATCAGTGAATCCCGGACTAGCGGGATCTACGAGCAGTACTTC,CAISESRTSGIYEQYF
-,TRBD1,TRBV30,TRBJ1-5,TGTGCCTGGGCGATACCAGGGGGGCAGCCCCAGCATTTT,CAWAIPGGQPQHF
once,TRBD2,TRBV24-1,TRBJ2-4,TGTGCCACCAGTGATTCCCGGGGGGGAGGTCTAACCAAAAACATTCAGTACTTC,CATSDSRGGGLTKNIQYF
-,-,TRBV14,TRBJ2-1,TGTGCCAGCAGCCAAGTGCGGACGGGAGAGCAGTTCTTC,CASSQVRTGEQFF
once,-,TRBV12-3/TRBV12-4,TRBJ2-3,TGTGCCAGCAGTCCCTCGGCCCGGGCGCAGTATTTT,CASSPSARAQYF
-,TRBD2,TRBV28,TRBJ2-3,TGTGCCAGCAGTTTAACTAGCGGGAAGACAGATACGCAGTATTTT,CASSLTSGKTDTQYF
-,TRBD1,TRBV19,TRBJ1-2,TGTGCCAGTAGTGGGACAGGGGGTAAGGTGGACTATGGCTACACCTTC,CASSGTGGKVDYGYTF
-,-,TRBV5-6,TRBJ2-3,TGTGCCAGCAGCTTGGAGTCTAGCGCAGATACGCAGTATTTT,CASSLESSADTQYF
-,-,TRBV4-1,TRBJ2-7,TGCGCCAGCAGCCAAGACAAGCGGAGCCTGTACGAGCAGTACTTC,CASSQDKRSLYEQYF
-,-,TRBV30,TRBJ2-7,TGTGCCTGGAGTACTAGCTACGAGCAGTACTTC,CAWSTSYEQYF
-,TRBD1,TRBV11-2,TRBJ1-4,TGTGCCAGCAGCTTATGGGGACAGGGGAATGAAAAACTGTTTTTT,CASSLWGQGNEKLFF
few,-,TRBV29-1,TRBJ1-2,TGCAGCGTCTCAGGCGGGGGGAACTATGGCTACACCTTC,CSVSGGGNYGYTF
-,TRBD2,TRBV3-1/TRBV3-2,TRBJ2-3,TGTGCCAGCAGCCAAGAAGGCGGGAGGGCCGCAGATACGCAGTATTTT,CASSQEGGRAADTQYF
-,-,TRBV6-5,TRBJ2-1,TGTGCCAGCAGTTATGGGGGAGGAGGCTACAATGAGCAGTTCTTC,CASSYGGGGYNEQFF
-,TRBD1,TRBV10-3,TRBJ1-1,TGTGCCATCAGGTCCGGGACAGCTGTTGACACTGAAGCTTTCTTT,CAIRSGTAVDTEAFF
-,TRBD2,TRBV7-2,TRBJ2-5,TGTGCCAGCAGCTTCTCCCCCGGGACTAGCGGAGAGACCCAGTACTTC,CASSFSPGTSGETQYF
-,TRBD2,TRBV29-1,TRBJ2-2,TGCAGCGGCCGGACTAGCGGGAATGTCGGGGAGCTGTTTTTT,CSGRTSGNVGELFF
once,-,TRBV27,TRBJ2-3,TGTGCCAGCAGTTTCCTGGATACGCAGTATTTT,CASSFLDTQYF
once,TRBD1,TRBV2,TRBJ2-7,TGTGCCAGCGCTGAGGGACAGGGCCGCTACGAGCAGTACTTC,CASAEGQGRYEQYF
-,TRBD2,TRBV5-1,TRBJ2-1,TGCGCCAGCAGCTTGGGGACTAGTCGCAATGAGCAGTTCTTC,CASSLGTSRNEQFF
-,-,TRBV11-2,TRBJ1-5,TGTGCCAGCAGCTTTGACAGGACTCAGCCCCAGCATTTT,CASSFDRTQPQHF
-,-,TRBV12-5,TRBJ1-1,TGTGCTAGTGGTTTGGACTACACTGAAGCTTTCTTT,CASGLDYTEAFF
-,-,TRBV19,TRBJ1-2,TGTGCCAGTACCCAGGGGCGCGGCGGCTATGGCTACACCTTC,CASTQGRGGYGYTF
-,-,TRBV5-1,TRBJ2-3,TGCGCCAGCAGCTTGGACATTGGCACAGATACGCAGTATTTT,CASSLDIGTDTQYF
once,TRBD1,TRBV10-3,TRBJ2-7,TGTGCCATCAGCGGCCCGGGACAGGGGGCGTCCTACGAGCAGTACTTC,CAISGPGQGASYEQYF
-,-,TRBV7-9,TRBJ1-1,TGTGCCAGCAGCTTTCCCCTCAGGGGATTGGACACTGAAGCTTTCTTT,CASSFPLRGLDTEAFF
-,-,TRBV5-1,TRBJ1-4,TGCGCCAGCGGACGGACGGGGAATGAAAAACTGTTTTTT,CASGRTGNEKLFF